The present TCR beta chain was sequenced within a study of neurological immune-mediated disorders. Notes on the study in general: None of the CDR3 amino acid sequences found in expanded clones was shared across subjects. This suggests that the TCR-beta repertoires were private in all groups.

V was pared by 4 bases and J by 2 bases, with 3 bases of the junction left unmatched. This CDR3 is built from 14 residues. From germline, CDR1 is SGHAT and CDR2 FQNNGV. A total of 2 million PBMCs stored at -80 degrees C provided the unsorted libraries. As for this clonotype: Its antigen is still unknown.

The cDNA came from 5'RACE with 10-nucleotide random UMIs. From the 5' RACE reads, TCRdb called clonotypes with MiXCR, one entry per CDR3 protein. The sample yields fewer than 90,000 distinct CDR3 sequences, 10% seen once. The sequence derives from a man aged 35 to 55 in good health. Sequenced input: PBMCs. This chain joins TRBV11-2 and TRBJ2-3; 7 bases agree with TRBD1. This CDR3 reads CASSWDRPTDTQYF. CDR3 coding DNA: TGTGCCAGCAGCTGGGACAGACCCACAGATACGCAGTATTTT.